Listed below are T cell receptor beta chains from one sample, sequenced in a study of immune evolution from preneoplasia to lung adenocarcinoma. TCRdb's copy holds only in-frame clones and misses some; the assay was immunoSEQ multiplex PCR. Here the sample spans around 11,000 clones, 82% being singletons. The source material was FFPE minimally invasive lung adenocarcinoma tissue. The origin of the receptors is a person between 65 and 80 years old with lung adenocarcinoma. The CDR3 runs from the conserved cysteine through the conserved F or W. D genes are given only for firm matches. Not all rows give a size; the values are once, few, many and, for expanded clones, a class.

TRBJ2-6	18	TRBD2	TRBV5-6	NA	TGTGCCAGCAGCTTGCCTTTAGCGGGGGGCTTGGGAGCCAACGTCCTGACTTTC	CASSLPLAGGLGANVLTF
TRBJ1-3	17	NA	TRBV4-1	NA	TGCGCCAGCAGCCAAGTAAATCTAGTCTTCGATGGAAACACCATATATTTT	CASSQVNLVFDGNTIYF
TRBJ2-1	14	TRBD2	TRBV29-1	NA	TGCAGCGTCGAGGGGACTAGGACCTCTGGTGAGCAGTTCTTC	CSVEGTRTSGEQFF
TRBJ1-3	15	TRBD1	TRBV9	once	TGTGCCAGCAGCCCCGGGGACAGGGCTGGAAACACCATATATTTT	CASSPGDRAGNTIYF
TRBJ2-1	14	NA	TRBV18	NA	TGTGCCAGCTCACCCGACAGTAAATTGTTTGAGCAGTTCTTC	CASSPDSKLFEQFF
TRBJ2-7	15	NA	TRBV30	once	TGTGCCTGGATCCCGCGGACCCGTAGCGCCTACGAGCAGTACTTC	CAWIPRTRSAYEQYF
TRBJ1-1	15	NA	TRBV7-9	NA	TGTGCCAGCAGTCCATCTCAGGGGATGAACACTGAAGCTTTCTTT	CASSPSQGMNTEAFF
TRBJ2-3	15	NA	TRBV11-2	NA	TGTGCCAGCAGCTTATCGACCGGGGGATTGGATACGCAGTATTTT	CASSLSTGGLDTQYF
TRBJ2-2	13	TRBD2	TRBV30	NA	TGTGCCTGGACGCCTAGCGGGTCCGGGGAGCTGTTTTTT	CAWTPSGSGELFF
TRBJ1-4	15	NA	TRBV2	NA	TGTGCCAGCAGTGGTAAGGGGGTAATTAATGAAAAACTGTTTTTT	CASSGKGVINEKLFF
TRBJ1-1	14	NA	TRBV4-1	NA	TGCGCCAGCAGCCAACTGTTCCAGAACACTGAAGCTTTCTTT	CASSQLFQNTEAFF
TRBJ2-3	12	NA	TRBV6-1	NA	TGTGCCAGCAGAGGAAACACAGATACGCAGTATTTT	CASRGNTDTQYF
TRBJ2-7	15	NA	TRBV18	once	TGTGCCAGCTCTTCGAGGGGCGAAATGGACTACGAGCAGTACTTC	CASSSRGEMDYEQYF
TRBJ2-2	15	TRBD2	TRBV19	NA	TGTGCCAGTAGTATGGGCGGGGGGAACACCGGGGAGCTGTTTTTT	CASSMGGGNTGELFF
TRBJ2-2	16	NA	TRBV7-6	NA	TGTGCCAGCAGCTTCACCCAGGATAGCGTCGGCGGGGAGCTGTTTTTT	CASSFTQDSVGGELFF
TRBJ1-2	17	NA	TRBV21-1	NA	TGTGCCAGCAGCAAAGCCGTACACGTTCTCTTCAACTATGGCTACACCTTC	CASSKAVHVLFNYGYTF
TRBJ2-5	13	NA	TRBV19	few	TGTGCCAGTAGGGACCTTCTCGTAGAGACCCAGTACTTC	CASRDLLVETQYF
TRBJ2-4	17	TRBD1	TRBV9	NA	TGTGCCAGCAGCTCAGGACAGGGGGGGTGGGCCAAAAACATTCAGTACTTC	CASSSGQGGWAKNIQYF
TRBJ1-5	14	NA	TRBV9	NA	TGTGCCAGCAGCCCTGGGGGGGGTGGTCAGCCCCAGCATTTT	CASSPGGGGQPQHF
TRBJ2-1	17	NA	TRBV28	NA	TGTGCCAGCAGTTTGTTCGGGGGACCAACTCCCTACAATGAGCAGTTCTTC	CASSLFGGPTPYNEQFF
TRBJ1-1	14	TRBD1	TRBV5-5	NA	TGTGCCAGCAGCTCCGGACAGGGGAACACTGAAGCTTTCTTT	CASSSGQGNTEAFF
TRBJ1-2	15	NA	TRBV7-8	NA	TGTGCCAGCAGCTTAGTGGCAGGGGAAGGCTATGGCTACACCTTC	CASSLVAGEGYGYTF
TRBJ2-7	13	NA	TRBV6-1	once	TGTGCCAGCAGTGCCGAGTTTAACTACGAGCAGTACTTC	CASSAEFNYEQYF
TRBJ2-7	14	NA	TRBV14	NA	TGTGCCAGCAGCCAAGAGTGGACATCGCGCGAGCAGTACTTC	CASSQEWTSREQYF
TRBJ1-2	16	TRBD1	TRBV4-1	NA	TGCGCCAGCAGCCAAGATCACTGGGACAGGGGTACTGGCTACACCTTC	CASSQDHWDRGTGYTF
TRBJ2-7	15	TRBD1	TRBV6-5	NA	TGTGCCAGCAGTCCATGGACAGGGGCGCTCAGGGAGCAGTACTTC	CASSPWTGALREQYF
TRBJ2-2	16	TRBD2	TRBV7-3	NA	TGTGCCAGCAGCTCCCAGACTAGCCCGAACACCGGGGAGCTGTTTTTT	CASSSQTSPNTGELFF
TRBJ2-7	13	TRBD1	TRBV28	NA	TGTGCCAGCAGGCGGACAGGGACCTACGAGCAGTACTTC	CASRRTGTYEQYF
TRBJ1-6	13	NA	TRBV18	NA	TGTGCCAGCTCACCCAACAGGGATTCACCCCTCCACTTT	CASSPNRDSPLHF
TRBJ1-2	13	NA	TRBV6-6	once	TGTGCCAGCAGCCAGGGACAAATCTATGGCTACACCTTC	CASSQGQIYGYTF
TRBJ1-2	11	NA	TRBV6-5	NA	TGTGCCAGCAAAGGGACCGGTGGCTACACCTTC	CASKGTGGYTF
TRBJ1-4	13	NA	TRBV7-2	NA	TGTGCCAGCAGCTTAGGGGTCAGGGAAAAACTGTTTTTT	CASSLGVREKLFF
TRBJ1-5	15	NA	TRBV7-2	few	TGTGCCAGCAGCTTAGTGAGGGGGGCAAATCAGCCCCAGCATTTT	CASSLVRGANQPQHF
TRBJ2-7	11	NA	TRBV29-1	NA	TGCAGCGGGGGGGAACGCCACGAGCAGTACTTC	CSGGERHEQYF
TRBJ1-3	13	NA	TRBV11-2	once	TGTGCCAGCAGCTTAGTAACTGGAAACACCATATATTTT	CASSLVTGNTIYF
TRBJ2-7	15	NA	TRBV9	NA	TGTGCCAGCAGCGTAGTCGAGGGACCCTTCTACGAGCAGTACTTC	CASSVVEGPFYEQYF
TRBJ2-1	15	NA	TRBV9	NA	TGTGCCAGCAGCGTAGCGGGAGGGCCAGGGGGTGAGCAGTTCTTC	CASSVAGGPGGEQFF
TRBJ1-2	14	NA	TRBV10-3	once	TGTGCCATCAGTGAGTTGCCGCTGAGCTATGGCTACACCTTC	CAISELPLSYGYTF
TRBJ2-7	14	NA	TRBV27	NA	TGTGCCAGCAGTCCCCCGGCTCCTTCCTACGAGCAGTACTTC	CASSPPAPSYEQYF